Listed here are 8 T cell receptor beta chains from one sample, sequenced in a study of blood T cell repertoires in COVID-19. Profiling relied on immunoSEQ multiplex PCR, and the TCRdb table lists in-frame clones only, not all of them. The table records around 52,000 clones, more than 70% of them present only once. The sequencing sample was made of peripheral blood. The receptors here all came from a human donor in a cohort sampled during active COVID-19.

The chain recombines TRBV10-3 with TRBJ1-3; D is uncertain. The CDR3 is made up of 17 amino acids. The germline V gene encodes CDR1 ENHRY and CDR2 SYGVKD. The V end lost 5 bases, the J end lost 0 bases, and 17 bases lay between the germline ends. CDR3 amino acids: CAISPGVLDSSGNTIYF. The CDR3 bases are TGTGCCATCAGTCCAGGTGTTCTGGATAGCTCTGGAAACACCATATATTTT.

This clone has just one count. The genes are TRBV9 and TRBJ2-5, with TRBD2 identical over 9 bases. Germline V gene data show CDR1 as SGDLS and CDR2 as YYNGEE. This CDR3 comprises 15 residues. V lost 0 bases, J lost 5 bases, and 5 bases stayed unmatched. The CDR3 DNA sequence: TGTGCCAGCAGCGTAGCGAGCGGGGGGTTGGAGACCCAGTACTTC. Encoded protein: CASSVASGGLETQYF.

The V and J genes are TRBV27 and TRBJ1-2, with TRBD1 identical over 12 bases. Germline V gene sequence: CDR1 MNHEY, CDR2 SMNVEV (reference sequence). The junction had 5 bases not matched to a gene; V was cut back by 5 bases and J by 7 bases. The CDR3 is 14 amino acids. The CDR3 sequence: CASSTGQGARGYTF. The CDR3 nucleotides are TGTGCCAGCAGTACGGGACAGGGGGCGCGTGGCTACACCTTC.

The J gene is TRBJ2-5, the V gene TRBV7-6; TRBD2 aligns across 8 bases. The CDR3 sequence is 15 residues long. V lost 2 bases to trimming and J lost 2 bases; unmatched junction nucleotides: 4. The germline CDR1 and CDR2 sequences are SGHVS and FNYEAQ. For the CDR3, the DNA is TGTGCCAGCAGCTTATATCGGGGGGGGCAAGAGACCCAGTACTTC. Protein: CASSLYRGGQETQYF.

This chain connects TRBV10-3 to TRBJ2-3; D possibly corresponds to TRBD2 (5 bases). Trimming removed 4 bases at V and 6 bases at J, with 11 bases between. The germline V gene has CDR1 ENHRY and CDR2 SYGVKD. The length of the CDR3 is 13 residues. CDR3 protein: CAISGGREDTQYF. DNA of the CDR3: TGTGCCATCAGTGGAGGAAGGGAGGATACGCAGTATTTT.

A single count supports this clone. This rearrangement joins TRBV15 to TRBJ2-7, with 10 bases fitting TRBD1. Trimming took 0 bases from V and 5 from J; bases not matched to a gene: 4. Germline V gene data show CDR1 as LNHNV and CDR2 as YYDKDF (reference sequence). This CDR3 comprises 15 residues. The CDR3 DNA follows: TGTGCCACCAGCAGAGACCGGGACAGGGGCCACGAGCAGTACTTC. It yields the protein CATSRDRDRGHEQYF.

This chain links TRBV19 with TRBJ1-5; D not resolved. CDR3 length equals 14 residues. Trimming left V 6 bases short and J 4 bases short, with 13 bases between. Germline assignment: CDR1 LNHDA and CDR2 SQIVND (reference sequence). The CDR3 sequence is CASRSRVGNQPQHF. CDR3 nucleotides: TGTGCCAGTAGATCGAGGGTTGGGAATCAGCCCCAGCATTTT. The entire variable domain, with the rest obtained from reference TRBV19 and TRBJ1-5, is as follows: DGGITQSPKYLFRKEGQNVTLSCEQNLNHDAMYWYRQDPGQGLRLIYYSQIVNDFQKGDIAEGYSVSREKKESFPLTVTSAQKNPTAFYLCASRSRVGNQPQHFGDGTRLSIL.

The chain has TRBV19 and TRBJ2-3, with D perhaps TRBD2 (5 bases). The CDR3 length is 15 residues. CDR1 and CDR2 (germline): LNHDA, SQIVND (reference sequence). The V and J ends lost 5 bases and 6 bases respectively, with 18 bases between them. The CDR3 is CASSPVTRKRDTQYF. DNA of the CDR3: TGTGCCAGTAGTCCCGTAACGAGAAAGCGGGATACGCAGTATTTT.